A single TCR beta chain is shown here with its context. This sample stems from a study of CD8+ T cells in alopecia areata. As for the study in general: Treated patients were scored for severity by percent of scalp affected.

V was shortened by 2 bases and J by 8 bases, with 16 bases between the two germline ends. Per the germline V gene, CDR1 is SGHRS and CDR2 is YFSETQ. This CDR3 has 14 residues. Regarding treatment: oral pan-JAK inhibitor, 5-10 mg twice daily. Sequencing relied on a cDNA template that was reverse transcribed from extracted RNA. Repertoires were generated with immunoSEQ multiplex PCR, while TCRdb's copy carries only in-frame clones and drops some. The sample lists about 100,000 clones; around 60% were seen once. This specimen consisted of CD8+ T cells sorted from blood, obtained between weeks 55 and 65, from a patient treated with tofacitinib. The chain is built from TRBV5-1 and TRBJ1-1; D is possibly TRBD1 (5 bases). This sequence originates from a human donor with alopecia areata. CDR3: CASSFYKLDREAFF. The CDR3 DNA is TGCGCCAGCAGCTTCTATAAGCTCGACAGAGAAGCTTTCTTT.